A selection of T cell receptor beta chains follows, all from one sample in a study of OX40 agonist ivuxolimab in advanced cancers. Generated by immunoSEQ multiplex PCR, the TCRdb table keeps only in-frame clones and is missing some. The sample yields about 78,000 clones, less than 85% seen once. The sequenced sample was CD4+ or CD8+ T cells sorted from blood, obtained in a trial of the OX40 agonist ivuxolimab. The receptors originated from an adult with an advanced solid tumor such as melanoma, head and neck, liver or kidney cancer. CDR3s include the opening cysteine and the closing phenylalanine or tryptophan. The D gene is left open where the match is weak. Some rows mark clone size as missing; the rest say once, few, many or name a class of expanded clone.

V gene	J gene	clone size	D gene	CDR3 DNA	CDR3 protein
TRBV10-3	TRBJ2-2	NA	NA	TGTGCCATCAGTGATGGGGGGCCAGCGAACACCGGGGAGCTGTTTTTT	CAISDGGPANTGELFF
TRBV11-3	TRBJ2-1	NA	NA	TGTGCCAGCAGCAAAGGACCAACAGGGAATGAGCAGTTCTTC	CASSKGPTGNEQFF
TRBV28	TRBJ2-2	few	NA	TGTGCCAGCAGTTCACCGGGATTGGGCACCGGGGAGCTGTTTTTT	CASSSPGLGTGELFF
TRBV5-1	TRBJ1-6	NA	NA	TGCGCCAGCAGGCCGGACAGTAATTCACCCCTCCACTTT	CASRPDSNSPLHF
TRBV6-1	TRBJ1-6	once	NA	TGTGCCAGCCAAATATCGCGAGTTTTTAATTCACCCCTCCACTTT	CASQISRVFNSPLHF
TRBV4-1	TRBJ2-4	NA	NA	TGCGCCAGCAGCCAAGATGTGGGGGCGGGACGGAGGGGTAACATTCAGTACTTC	CASSQDVGAGRRGNIQYF
TRBV6-1	TRBJ2-1	NA	NA	TGTGCCAGCAAAGCCAGGGTCAATGAGCAGTTCTTC	CASKARVNEQFF
TRBV7-9	TRBJ2-7	NA	TRBD2	TGTGCCAGCAGCTTTTTTAGCGGGACCTCCTACGAGCAGTACTTC	CASSFFSGTSYEQYF
TRBV10-3	TRBJ1-1	NA	NA	TGTGCCATCGGGGCGGGAGAGAACACTGAAGCTTTCTTT	CAIGAGENTEAFF
TRBV30	TRBJ1-5	NA	NA	TGTGCCTGGAGTGTCGGGCAGGACGGGGCCGGGCCCCAGCATTTT	CAWSVGQDGAGPQHF
TRBV4-1	TRBJ2-5	NA	TRBD2	TGCGCCAGCAGCCAGCCGACTATAGCGGGGGTAAGAGAGACCCAGTACTTC	CASSQPTIAGVRETQYF
TRBV29-1	TRBJ1-2	NA	NA	TGCAGCGTTGGCCAGGTCAATGGCTACACCTTC	CSVGQVNGYTF
TRBV19	TRBJ2-7	NA	TRBD1	TGTGCCAGTAGTACCCCCGGACAGGGGGTATACGAGCAGTACTTC	CASSTPGQGVYEQYF
TRBV5-1	TRBJ2-2	NA	NA	TGCGCCAGCAGATGGCTAGTAGGAGTGGGGGAGCTGTTTTTT	CASRWLVGVGELFF
TRBV5-1	TRBJ1-4	NA	TRBD1	TGCGCCAGCGGTCCAGGGGGCGCGGGTGAAAAACTGTTTTTT	CASGPGGAGEKLFF
TRBV9	TRBJ2-3	NA	NA	TGTGCCAGCAGCGTAGGGAGAGATACGCAGTATTTT	CASSVGRDTQYF
TRBV5-4	TRBJ1-2	NA	NA	TGTGCCAGCAGCTTGGGTCACCCAGCTAACTATGGCTACACCTTC	CASSLGHPANYGYTF
TRBV14	TRBJ1-3	NA	NA	TGTGCCAGCAGCCAACTTACCTCTGGAAACACCATATATTTT	CASSQLTSGNTIYF
TRBV2	TRBJ2-7	few	NA	TGTGCCAGCAGTGAGACCTACGAGCAGTACTTC	CASSETYEQYF
TRBV15	TRBJ2-5	NA	TRBD2	TGTGCCACCAGCAGAGTACGTCTAGCGGGAGCGACCCAGTACTTC	CATSRVRLAGATQYF
TRBV20-1	TRBJ2-7	NA	NA	TGCAGTGCTACCCCCTTTGACGGGCAGTACTTC	CSATPFDGQYF
TRBV19	TRBJ1-3	NA	NA	TGTGCCAGTAGGAGGGCAATACCGGAGGACACCATATATTTT	CASRRAIPEDTIYF
TRBV7-9	TRBJ1-1	NA	NA	TGTGCCAGCAGCTTGGGGGTAAAAGGAACTGAAGCTTTCTTT	CASSLGVKGTEAFF
TRBV10-3	TRBJ2-7	NA	NA	TGTGCCATCAGCCGGGACGGGACGTTCTACGAGCAGTACTTC	CAISRDGTFYEQYF
TRBV5-4	TRBJ2-5	NA	TRBD1	TGTGCCAGCAGCCCTGGCGGGACAGGTCAAGAGACCCAGTACTTC	CASSPGGTGQETQYF
TRBV19	TRBJ1-2	NA	NA	TGTGCCAGTAGTAAAATTCGCCAGGAGCCTGGCTACACCTTC	CASSKIRQEPGYTF
TRBV28	TRBJ2-1	NA	NA	TGTGCCAGCAGTTTCGAGTACTCCAATGAGCAGTTCTTC	CASSFEYSNEQFF
TRBV19	TRBJ2-3	NA	TRBD1	TGTGCCAGTAGTATAAGAGACAGGGTGTCAGATACGCAGTATTTT	CASSIRDRVSDTQYF
TRBV18	TRBJ2-1	NA	NA	TGTGCCAGCTCGTCGGGCCCCGAGTACAATGAGCAGTTCTTC	CASSSGPEYNEQFF
TRBV19	TRBJ2-2	once	NA	TGTGCCACGCGGAGAGGGGGGGAGCTGTTTTTT	CATRRGGELFF
TRBV6-5	TRBJ1-1	NA	NA	TGTGCCAGCACCTCACGACTGTTCATGAACACTGAAGCTTTCTTT	CASTSRLFMNTEAFF
TRBV20-1	TRBJ2-7	NA	NA	TGCAGTGCTAGTTATCAAGAGCAGTACTTC	CSASYQEQYF
TRBV4-2	TRBJ2-2	NA	NA	TGTGCCAGCAGCCGACCGGGCCCTACACCCGGGGAGCTGTTTTTT	CASSRPGPTPGELFF
TRBV19	TRBJ2-7	NA	NA	TGTGCCAGTAGTATTCGCAATTCCTACGAGCAGTACTTC	CASSIRNSYEQYF
TRBV15	TRBJ1-4	once	TRBD1	TGTGCCACCAGCCCGGGACAGACAGTTTCTAATGAAAAACTGTTTTTT	CATSPGQTVSNEKLFF
TRBV4-3	TRBJ2-7	once	NA	TGCGCCAGCAGCCAAGAAACGGGAATGAACACCTACGAGCAGTACTTC	CASSQETGMNTYEQYF
TRBV9	TRBJ2-1	NA	TRBD2	TGTGCCAGCAGCGTAGGTCTAGCGGGTTACAATGAGCAGTTCTTC	CASSVGLAGYNEQFF
TRBV5-1	TRBJ2-5	NA	TRBD1	TGCGCCAGCAGCTCCGGACAGGCGGATTGGGGGACCCAGTACTTC	CASSSGQADWGTQYF
TRBV10-2	TRBJ1-2	NA	TRBD1	TGCGCCAGCAGTGATTTTGTGGCGTCAGGGGGCCGTGATGCTGGCTACACCTTC	CASSDFVASGGRDAGYTF
TRBV5-1	TRBJ2-7	NA	TRBD2	TGCGCCAGCAGCTTCGGCGGGGGACCGGGCTACGAGCAGTACTTC	CASSFGGGPGYEQYF
TRBV28	TRBJ1-6	NA	TRBD1	TGTGCCAGCAGTTTCCCCGGGCAGGGGGCACGGTCACCCCTCCACTTT	CASSFPGQGARSPLHF
TRBV7-2	TRBJ1-1	NA	TRBD1	TGTGCCAGCAGCTTGGGGACAGGGGGCTCAGGCACTGAAGCTTTCTTT	CASSLGTGGSGTEAFF
TRBV7-9	TRBJ2-5	NA	NA	TGTGCCAGCAGCTTAGGGGGGCTTCAAGAGACCCAGTACTTC	CASSLGGLQETQYF
TRBV28	TRBJ2-1	NA	NA	TGTGCCAGCAGGGGCCGGGGGGCGTTAGCATACAATGAGCAGTTCTTC	CASRGRGALAYNEQFF
TRBV7-6	TRBJ1-1	once	NA	TGTGCCAGCGGGGAAAGGACGAACACTGAAGCTTTCTTT	CASGERTNTEAFF
TRBV18	TRBJ1-4	NA	NA	TGTGCCAGCTCACCAAAATCCGGGACACTTAATGAAAAACTGTTTTTT	CASSPKSGTLNEKLFF